A single sample gave rise to the 13 T cell receptor beta chains below, sequenced in a study of shared clonotypes between healthy human individuals. CD45RO-negative cells were positively selected for CCR7, leaving out terminally differentiated effector memory CD45RA+ cells. Profiled with immunoSEQ multiplex PCR; TCRdb holds only in-frame clones, not every one. The sample has about 2.2 million clones, more than 85% seen once; the top ten hold 1.5% to 2%. The sample comprised naive CD8+ T cells from PBMCs. Source of these receptors: a man in his late teens or twenties in good health. Some clones in this sample may be carry-over from other donors' samples.

The gene calls are TRBV6-7 and TRBJ2-1; D not resolved. TRBV6-7 is annotated as an ORF whose role is uncertain. V shed 0 bases and J shed 5 bases, with 8 bases lying between them. CDR3 size: 14 residues. This CDR3 is CASSYSSVHNEQFF. CDR3 bases: TGTGCCAGCAGTTACTCCTCCGTCCACAATGAGCAGTTCTTC.

V and J are TRBV7-7 and TRBJ2-7; no clear D gene. The V end was cut by 5 bases, the J end by 3 bases, with 11 bases between. This CDR3 is built from 13 residues. Germline-derived CDR1 and CDR2 are SSHAT and FNYEAQ (reference sequence). The CDR3 DNA follows: TGTGCCAGCAGCCCCTTAGATGGCTACGAGCAGTACTTC. This gives the protein CASSPLDGYEQYF.

This clone is a singleton in its sample. The genes are TRBV18 and TRBJ2-7; 7 bases line up with TRBD1. Trimming removed 6 bases from V and 1 base from J; junction bases left unmatched: 9. This CDR3 is built from 15 residues. The germline V gene has CDR1 KGHSH and CDR2 LQKENI. CDR3 nucleotide sequence: TGTGCCAGCTCCCCTCCGGCAGGGGGTTCCTACGAGCAGTACTTC. Translating it yields CASSPPAGGSYEQYF.

The CDR3 reads CASSGLLATRHGQYF. CDR3 DNA: TGTGCCAGCAGCGGATTACTAGCGACACGCCACGGGCAGTACTTC. The chain combines TRBV7-2 with TRBJ2-7; 7 nucleotides align to TRBD2. Trimming took 5 bases from V and 9 from J; bases not matched to a gene: 16. This CDR3 comprises 15 residues. Germline CDR1 is SGHTA and CDR2 is FQGNSA.

The chain couples TRBV5-1 to TRBJ2-3; TRBD2 aligns across 12 bases. The CDR3 is made up of 16 amino acids. Germline V CDR1 and CDR2: SGHRS, YFSETQ. With V trimmed by 4 bases and J by 4 bases, 7 bases remained unmatched. The CDR3 protein is CASSPRLAGVPDTQYF. The CDR3 DNA sequence: TGCGCCAGCAGCCCAAGACTAGCGGGAGTCCCAGATACGCAGTATTTT.

This clone was seen a single time. V and J are TRBV11-2 and TRBJ2-6, with D possibly matching TRBD1 (5 bases). The CDR3 has 18 amino acids. The germline V gene has CDR1 SGHAT and CDR2 FQNNGV. Trimming removed 10 bases from V and 0 bases from J, with 22 bases in between. CDR3 in DNA: TGTGCCAACCTGCTAGTAGCAGGGCTTAACTCTGGGGCCAACGTCCTGACTTTC. It encodes CANLLVAGLNSGANVLTF.

V usage is TRBV10-1 and J usage is TRBJ2-5; perhaps TRBD2 as D (6 bases). This CDR3 is 16 amino acids long. CDR1 is WNHNN, CDR2 SYGVQD, per germline (reference sequence). V was shortened by 3 bases and J by 4 bases, with 18 bases between the two germline ends. This chain's CDR3 is CASSDGSGTLGETQYF. CDR3 in DNA: TGCGCCAGCAGTGATGGTAGCGGCACCCTCGGAGAGACCCAGTACTTC.

The rearrangement joins TRBV9 to TRBJ1-4, with TRBD1 as a possible D gene (5 bases). V was pared by 0 bases and J by 7 bases, with 19 bases between. The CDR3 contains 17 residues. Germline-derived CDR1 and CDR2 are SGDLS and YYNGEE. CDR3 in amino acids: CASSVGGGTASGEKLFF. The CDR3 DNA reads TGTGCCAGCAGCGTAGGGGGTGGGACGGCCTCGGGTGAAAAACTGTTTTTT.

The rearrangement joins TRBV7-9 to TRBJ2-2; 7 nucleotides match TRBD1. In germline, CDR1 is SEHNR, CDR2 FQNEAQ (reference sequence). The CDR3 is 16 residues long. The ends lost 5 bases at V and 0 bases at J; junction bases unmatched: 6. The CDR3 spells CASSTNRGPNTGELFF. The CDR3 bases are TGTGCCAGCAGCACCAACAGGGGTCCGAACACCGGGGAGCTGTTTTTT.

Concerning this clone: Other DNA sequences in this sample translate to the same CDR3. V is TRBV29-1 and J is TRBJ1-6, with 10 bases that match TRBD1. CDR3 length equals 13 residues. The germline gives CDR1 SQVTM, CDR2 ANQGSEA. The V segment lost 7 bases and the J segment 7 bases; nucleotides outside the gene matches: 4. CDR3 amino acids: CSARTGGNSPLHF. CDR3 coding DNA: TGCAGCGCACGGACAGGGGGAAATTCACCCCTCCACTTT.

V gene TRBV9 combines with J gene TRBJ2-1; no clear D. Germline CDR1 is SGDLS and CDR2 is YYNGEE. The CDR3 covers 15 residues. The V gene lost 0 bases and the J gene lost 1 base, with 8 bases spanning the gap. The CDR3 sequence: CASSVGPVSYNEQFF. CDR3 DNA: TGTGCCAGCAGCGTAGGCCCGGTATCCTACAATGAGCAGTTCTTC.

The rearrangement joins TRBV7-9 to TRBJ1-1; 9 bases agree with TRBD1. CDR3 length: 14 residues. The germline V gene encodes CDR1 SEHNR and CDR2 FQNEAQ (reference sequence). V trimming: 3 bases; J trimming: 6 bases; junction bases outside the gene matches: 5. DNA of the CDR3: TGTGCCAGCAGCTTTGTTGGGACAGGGTCTGAAGCTTTCTTT. Protein sequence: CASSFVGTGSEAFF.

The chain couples TRBV13 to TRBJ1-5, with unresolved D. Trimming removed 0 bases from V and 6 bases from J, with 12 bases in between. Germline V gene lookup returns CDR1 PRHDT and CDR2 FYEKMQ (reference sequence). This CDR3 has 15 amino acids. The CDR3 DNA follows: TGTGCCAGCAGCTTAGGGCGCACGGGCAGTCAGCCCCAGCATTTT. Its protein is CASSLGRTGSQPQHF.